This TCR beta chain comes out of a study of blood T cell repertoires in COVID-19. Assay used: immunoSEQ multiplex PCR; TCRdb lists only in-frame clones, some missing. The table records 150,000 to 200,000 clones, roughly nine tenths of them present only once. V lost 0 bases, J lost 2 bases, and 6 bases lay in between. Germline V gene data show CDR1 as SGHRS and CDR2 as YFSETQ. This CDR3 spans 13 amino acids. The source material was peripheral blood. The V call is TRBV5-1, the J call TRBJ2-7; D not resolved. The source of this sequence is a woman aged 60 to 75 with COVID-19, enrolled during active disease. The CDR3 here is CASSLATTYEQYF. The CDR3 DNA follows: TGCGCCAGCAGCTTGGCCACAACCTACGAGCAGTACTTC.